These 6 T cell receptor beta chains were sequenced from one sample in a study of blood T cell repertoires in COVID-19. Assay: immunoSEQ multiplex PCR; the TCRdb copy retains only in-frame clones and omits some. The repertoire holds 68,000 or so clones, with just over 85% as singletons. Specimen: peripheral blood. The origin of the receptors is a man aged 30-40 years with acute or convalescent COVID-19.

The V and J genes are TRBV27 and TRBJ2-7; 12 nucleotides line up with TRBD2. The CDR3 spans 13 residues. Germline V gene data show CDR1 as MNHEY and CDR2 as SMNVEV (reference sequence). The junction had 5 bases not matched to a gene; V was cut back by 8 bases and J by 6 bases. The CDR3 DNA reads TGTGCCAGCGGGGGGGGACTAGCGGGCGAGCAGTACTTC. Its protein is CASGGGLAGEQYF.

This clone was picked up one time. Other DNA variants within this sample encode the same CDR3. The V gene is TRBV7-9, the J gene TRBJ2-7, with 9 bases fitting TRBD2. The CDR3 is 14 residues long. The V gene's germline CDR1 is SEHNR and CDR2 FQNEAQ (reference sequence). The V gene end was trimmed by 4 bases and the J gene end by 1 base; junction bases not matched to a gene: 2. The CDR3 spells CASSSSGRSYEQYF. The CDR3 DNA sequence: TGTGCCAGCAGCTCCAGCGGGAGGTCCTACGAGCAGTACTTC.

The chain has TRBV6-2 or TRBV6-3 and TRBJ1-2; D gene ambiguous. Per the germline V gene, CDR1 is MNHEY and CDR2 is SVGEGT. The CDR3 has 14 amino acids. The V and J ends lost 0 bases and 2 bases respectively, with 7 bases between them. This CDR3 reads CASSYSRQNYGYTF. In nucleotides, the CDR3 is TGTGCCAGCAGTTACTCGAGGCAGAACTATGGCTACACCTTC.

The chain employs TRBV19 and TRBJ2-2; 8 bases match TRBD1. Looked up from germline, CDR1 is LNHDA and CDR2 is SQIVND (reference sequence). The CDR3 spans 15 residues. Losses at the gene ends were 5 bases for V and 3 bases for J; bases not matched to a gene: 5. CDR3 in DNA: TGTGCCAGTAGTGTCCAGGGGGCGTACACCGGGGAGCTGTTTTTT. This sequence encodes CASSVQGAYTGELFF. Full variable domain (rest looked up from reference TRBV19 and TRBJ2-2): DGGITQSPKYLFRKEGQNVTLSCEQNLNHDAMYWYRQDPGQGLRLIYYSQIVNDFQKGDIAEGYSVSREKKESFPLTVTSAQKNPTAFYLCASSVQGAYTGELFFGEGSRLTVL.

The CDR3 region has the DNA TGTGCCAGCTCACCACAGGGGCGACTAGCGGGAGACAAAGATACGCAGTATTTT. Translated, it gives CASSPQGRLAGDKDTQYF. The chain links TRBV18 to TRBJ2-3; 12 positions match TRBD2. The CDR3 consists of 18 residues. V lost 1 base, J lost 5 bases, and 10 bases stayed unmatched. Germline assignment: CDR1 KGHSH and CDR2 LQKENI.

The chain is built from TRBV19 and TRBJ2-3; 9 nucleotides align to TRBD2. The CDR3 consists of 20 residues. The V gene end was trimmed by 7 bases and the J gene end by 2 bases; junction bases not matched to a gene: 22. The germline gives CDR1 LNHDA, CDR2 SQIVND (reference sequence). CDR3 in DNA: TGTGCCAGTATGGAGGGGGAGTCTAGCGGGAAGATAACATACACAGATACGCAGTATTTT. Protein sequence: CASMEGESSGKITYTDTQYF.